The 25 T cell receptor beta chains given below trace back to one sample, sequenced in a study of siplizumab effects on memory and regulatory T cells. The method was immunoSEQ multiplex PCR; TCRdb's version includes in-frame clones alone and lacks a portion of them. Altogether more than 95,000 clones are present, approximately 94% being singletons, with the ten largest covering under 2%. Sequencing was performed on non-Treg CD4+ T cells sorted from blood. These receptors all stem from a human donor in good health.

The genes are TRBV6-4 and TRBJ1-1; D may be TRBD1 (6 bases). The germline V and J ends were trimmed by 0 bases and 10 bases, with 12 bases remaining between them. CDR1 is MRHNA and CDR2 is SNTAGT in the germline V gene. The CDR3 spans 13 residues. CDR3 in DNA: TGTGCCAGCAGTGACTCGACAGGCGGGGGAGCTTTCTTT. Amino acid sequence: CASSDSTGGGAFF.

CDR3 DNA sequence: TGCGCCAGCAGTAGCGGGTTACAAGAGACCCAGTACTTC. Its protein product is CASSSGLQETQYF. This chain links TRBV5-1 with TRBJ2-5, with 7 bases identical to TRBD2. CDR1 and CDR2 (germline): SGHRS, YFSETQ. V was pared by 5 bases and J by 2 bases, with 3 bases of the junction left unmatched. This CDR3 comprises 13 residues.

V and J are TRBV7-3 and TRBJ2-3, with D perhaps TRBD2 (6 bases). The V gene lost 5 bases and the J gene lost 3 bases, with 12 bases spanning the gap. The CDR3 contains 14 residues. Germline V gives CDR1 SGHTA, CDR2 FQGTGA. The CDR3 here is CASSINGGTDTQYF. The CDR3 DNA sequence: TGTGCCAGCAGCATAAACGGAGGGACAGATACGCAGTATTTT.

The chain carries TRBV30 and TRBJ2-7; 9 bases are shared with TRBD2. The ends lost 5 bases at V and 0 bases at J; junction bases unmatched: 2. The CDR3 loop spans 13 amino acids. The germline V gene has CDR1 GTSNPN and CDR2 SVGIG (reference sequence). As DNA, the CDR3 is TGTGCCTGGTCGACTAGCGGCTCCTACGAGCAGTACTTC. Encoded protein: CAWSTSGSYEQYF.

This chain joins TRBV7-2 and TRBJ2-7, with 10 bases lining up with TRBD2. The CDR3 sequence is 13 residues long. Germline V gene lookup returns CDR1 SGHTA and CDR2 FQGNSA. Trimming took 5 bases from V and 6 from J; bases not matched to a gene: 4. CDR3 residues: CASSVRLAGEQYF. The DNA of the CDR3 is TGTGCCAGCAGCGTTCGACTAGCGGGCGAGCAGTACTTC.

This chain uses TRBV6-1 with TRBJ2-7; D perhaps matches TRBD1 (5 bases). Germline CDR1 reads MNHNS; CDR2 reads SASEGT. With 5 bases removed from V and 11 bases from J, the gap between germline ends came to 13 bases. The CDR3 covers 11 residues. The CDR3 protein is CASSNGATEYF. Here the CDR3 DNA reads TGTGCCAGCAGTAATGGGGCCACGGAGTACTTC.

This chain uses TRBV2 with TRBJ1-6, with D perhaps TRBD1 (6 bases). CDR1 is SNHLY, CDR2 FYNNEI, per germline. The germline V and J ends were trimmed by 6 bases and 7 bases, with 13 bases remaining between them. CDR3 length equals 14 residues. The CDR3 DNA follows: TGTGCCAGCAGGGAAACCACAGGGAATTCACCCCTCCACTTT. Its translation is CASRETTGNSPLHF.

This chain joins TRBV28 and TRBJ1-4; possible D gene TRBD1, 6 bases. V shed 7 bases and J shed 7 bases, with 19 bases lying between them. CDR3 length equals 15 residues. Germline V gives CDR1 MDHEN, CDR2 SYDVKM. DNA for the CDR3: TGTGCCAGCATCCAACAGGTGGGGGGCCTTGAAAAACTGTTTTTT. It codes for CASIQQVGGLEKLFF. Based on the CDR3 plus reference TRBV28 and TRBJ1-4, the full variable domain is DVKVTQSSRYLVKRTGEKVFLECVQDMDHENMFWYRQDPGLGLRLIYFSYDVKMKEKGDIPEGYSVSREKKERFSLILESASTNQTSMYLCASIQQVGGLEKLFFGSGTQLSVL.

The chain couples TRBV19 to TRBJ1-2; the D is unclear. This CDR3 has 13 amino acids. Germline-derived CDR1 and CDR2 are LNHDA and SQIVND (reference sequence). V lost 3 bases and J 3 bases, leaving 8 bases between the germline ends. CDR3 in amino acids: CASSIQSYYGYTF. CDR3 sequence (DNA): TGTGCCAGTAGTATTCAGTCGTACTATGGCTACACCTTC.

Here the CDR3 DNA reads TGTGCCAGCAGCCCCAGTAGCGGTAGCAATCAGCCCCAGCATTTT. Amino acids: CASSPSSGSNQPQHF. The chain is built from TRBV11-2 and TRBJ1-5; D is unclear. The length of the CDR3 is 15 residues. CDR1 and CDR2 from the germline V gene are SGHAT and FQNNGV. Trimming removed 5 bases from V and 0 bases from J, with 11 bases in between. Looking up the rest from reference TRBV11-2 and TRBJ1-5 gives the full variable domain: EAGVAQSPRYKIIEKRQSVAFWCNPISGHATLYWYQQILGQGPKLLIQFQNNGVVDDSQLPKDRFSAERLKGVDSTLKIQPAKLEDSAVYLCASSPSSGSNQPQHFGDGTRLSIL.

The rearrangement joins TRBV25-1 to TRBJ2-1, with a tentative D call TRBD1 (5 bases). The CDR3 covers 16 residues. CDR1 and CDR2 from the germline V gene are MGHDK and SYGVNS. V was cut by 1 base and J by 5 bases, with 15 bases left in between. In nucleotides, the CDR3 is TGTGCCAGCAGTGAATGGGGCAGGGTCGACGACAATGAGCAGTTCTTC. It specifies CASSEWGRVDDNEQFF.

This clone showed up just once. This chain uses TRBV4-1 with TRBJ1-4; D gene uncertain. Trimming removed 2 bases from V and 0 bases from J, with 10 bases in between. Per germline, CDR1 MGHRA and CDR2 YSYEKL. The CDR3 is made up of 16 amino acids. The CDR3 reads CASSQIGGATNEKLFF. In DNA form, the CDR3 reads TGCGCCAGCAGCCAAATAGGCGGCGCAACTAATGAAAAACTGTTTTTT.

V usage is TRBV10-3 and J usage is TRBJ1-1; D remains unclear. Trimming removed 6 bases at V and 3 bases at J, with 26 bases between. CDR1 is ENHRY and CDR2 is SYGVKD in the germline V gene. The CDR3 runs to 18 residues. CDR3 nucleotide sequence: TGTGCCATCAGCCCTGCCGGTAAGGTGGGCGCCTCGGACACTGAAGCTTTCTTT. Translating gives CAISPAGKVGASDTEAFF.

V usage is TRBV7-9 and J usage is TRBJ1-2; D uncertain. The germline V gene encodes CDR1 SEHNR and CDR2 FQNEAQ (reference sequence). This CDR3 comprises 15 residues. V was trimmed by 5 bases and J by 0 bases, leaving 13 bases between them. The CDR3 DNA reads as TGTGCCAGCAGCGTAGGATGGTCAGCTAACTATGGCTACACCTTC. Translated, it gives CASSVGWSANYGYTF.

The chain recombines TRBV2 with TRBJ2-1, with D maybe TRBD2 (7 bases). V was clipped by 3 bases and J by 3 bases, with 12 bases between them. Germline V lookup: CDR1 SNHLY, CDR2 FYNNEI. The CDR3 sequence is 15 residues long. The CDR3 DNA is TGTGCCAGCAGTGAGGAGGGGGGGATCTACAATGAGCAGTTCTTC. Its translation is CASSEEGGIYNEQFF.

The chain recombines TRBV30 with TRBJ1-5; 7 positions match TRBD1. With 7 bases clipped from V and 6 bases from J, the junction kept 12 bases outside the gene matches. The CDR3 has 14 amino acids. Germline CDR1 and CDR2: GTSNPN and SVGIG (reference sequence). The CDR3 region has the DNA TGTGCCTTTCACCGGGACAGTGAAGGTCAGCCCCAGCATTTT. Protein sequence: CAFHRDSEGQPQHF.

V is TRBV5-4 and J is TRBJ1-1, with no clear D. The V gene lost 2 bases and the J gene lost 0 bases, with 8 bases spanning the gap. The CDR3 covers 14 residues. Germline V gives CDR1 SGHNT, CDR2 YYREEE (reference sequence). CDR3 region: CASSLGQMNTEAFF. The CDR3 DNA sequence: TGTGCCAGCAGCTTAGGGCAGATGAACACTGAAGCTTTCTTT. The full variable domain, its missing parts supplied by reference TRBV5-4 and TRBJ1-1, is ETGVTQSPTHLIKTRGQQVTLRCSSQSGHNTVSWYQQALGQGPQFIFQYYREEENGRGNFPPRFSGLQFPNYSSELNVNALELDDSALYLCASSLGQMNTEAFFGQGTRLTVV.

The chain links TRBV27 to TRBJ2-7; D is unresolved. V was pared by 3 bases and J by 3 bases, with 9 bases between. The CDR3 is 13 residues long. Germline V gene lookup returns CDR1 MNHEY and CDR2 SMNVEV (reference sequence). The CDR3 loop is CASSLKTSYEQYF. The CDR3 region has the DNA TGTGCCAGCAGTTTGAAAACCAGCTACGAGCAGTACTTC.

The rearrangement links TRBV27 to TRBJ1-2; D is possibly TRBD1 (6 bases). Trimming left V 5 bases short and J 8 bases short, with 21 bases between. Germline lookup yields CDR1 MNHEY and CDR2 SMNVEV (reference sequence). This CDR3 region has 15 residues. The CDR3 DNA is TGTGCCAGCAGTCCCGGACAGAAAGTTATGAGGGGCTACACCTTC. Protein product: CASSPGQKVMRGYTF.

The rearrangement uses TRBV18 and TRBJ1-2; 12 nucleotides agree with TRBD1. From germline, CDR1 is KGHSH and CDR2 LQKENI. The CDR3 extends over 16 amino acids. J gave up 6 bases and V 1 base, and 6 bases lay outside the gene matches. In DNA, the CDR3 is TGTGCCAGCTCACCACAAGGGACAGGGGGCTGGGATGGCTACACCTTC. Translating gives CASSPQGTGGWDGYTF.

V gene TRBV19 combines with J gene TRBJ1-2; 7 bases align to TRBD1. This CDR3 has 17 amino acids. Germline V gene sequence: CDR1 LNHDA, CDR2 SQIVND (reference sequence). J gave up 2 bases and V 7 bases, and 16 bases lay outside the gene matches. CDR3 sequence reads: CASTRGGATGVNYGYTF. The CDR3 DNA sequence: TGTGCCAGTACCCGAGGGGGGGCCACAGGGGTGAACTATGGCTACACCTTC.

V gene TRBV6-6 combines with J gene TRBJ2-7; 8 nucleotides align to TRBD1. The CDR3 runs 16 residues. J was trimmed by 3 bases and V by 0 bases; bases with no gene match: 7. Germline-derived CDR1 and CDR2 are MNHNY and SVGAGI (reference sequence). The CDR3 protein is CASSYSRRQGSYEQYF. CDR3 in DNA: TGTGCCAGCAGTTACTCACGTCGACAGGGGAGCTACGAGCAGTACTTC.

J is TRBJ2-5 and V is TRBV7-2, with no clear D. V lost 5 bases to trimming and J lost 2 bases, with 9 bases between them. Germline loops: CDR1 SGHTA, CDR2 FQGNSA. This CDR3 spans 13 amino acids. This CDR3 is CASSRRPQETQYF. Here the CDR3 DNA reads TGTGCCAGCAGCCGAAGGCCACAAGAGACCCAGTACTTC.

The J gene is TRBJ1-2, the V gene TRBV5-1; 7 nucleotides align to TRBD1. The CDR3 has 14 residues. Trimming took 0 bases from V and 6 from J; bases not matched to a gene: 5. Germline-derived CDR1 and CDR2 are SGHRS and YFSETQ. CDR3 loop: CASSLVPGGNGYTF. As DNA, the CDR3 is TGCGCCAGCAGCTTGGTTCCAGGGGGGAATGGCTACACCTTC.

V usage is TRBV5-1 and J usage is TRBJ2-1; D remains unclear. Per the germline V gene, CDR1 is SGHRS and CDR2 is YFSETQ. The V end was cut by 0 bases, the J end by 0 bases, with 10 bases between. The length of the CDR3 is 16 residues. Written as DNA, the CDR3 is TGCGCCAGCAGCTTGGGACCCCAGAGCTCCTACAATGAGCAGTTCTTC. It specifies CASSLGPQSSYNEQFF.